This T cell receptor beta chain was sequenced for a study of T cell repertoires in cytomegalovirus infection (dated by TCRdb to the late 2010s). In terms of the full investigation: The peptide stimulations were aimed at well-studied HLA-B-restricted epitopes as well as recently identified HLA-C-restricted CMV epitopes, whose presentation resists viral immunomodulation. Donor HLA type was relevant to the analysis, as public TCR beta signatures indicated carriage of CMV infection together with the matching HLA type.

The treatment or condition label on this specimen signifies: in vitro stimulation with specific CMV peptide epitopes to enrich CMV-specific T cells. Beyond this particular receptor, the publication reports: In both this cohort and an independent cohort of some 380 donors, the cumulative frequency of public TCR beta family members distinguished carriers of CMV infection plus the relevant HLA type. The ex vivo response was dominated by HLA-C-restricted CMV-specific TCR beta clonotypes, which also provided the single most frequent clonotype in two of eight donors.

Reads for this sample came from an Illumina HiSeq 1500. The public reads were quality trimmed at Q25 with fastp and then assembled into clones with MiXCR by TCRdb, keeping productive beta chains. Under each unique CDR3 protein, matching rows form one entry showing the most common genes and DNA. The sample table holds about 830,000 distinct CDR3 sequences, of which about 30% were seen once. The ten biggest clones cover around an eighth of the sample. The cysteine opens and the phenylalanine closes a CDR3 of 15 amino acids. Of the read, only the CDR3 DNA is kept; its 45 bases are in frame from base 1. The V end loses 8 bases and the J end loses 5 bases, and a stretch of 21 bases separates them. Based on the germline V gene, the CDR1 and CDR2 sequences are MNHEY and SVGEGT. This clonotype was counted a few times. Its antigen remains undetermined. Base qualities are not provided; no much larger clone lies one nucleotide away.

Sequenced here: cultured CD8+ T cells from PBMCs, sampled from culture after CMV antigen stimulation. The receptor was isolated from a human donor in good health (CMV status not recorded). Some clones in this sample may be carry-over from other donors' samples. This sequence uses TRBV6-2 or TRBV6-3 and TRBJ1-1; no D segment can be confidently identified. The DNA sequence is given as TGTGCCAGCGCCTCCTCCCGGCAGGAGACGACTGAAGCTTTCTTT. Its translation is CASASSRQETTEAFF.